This note documents a single TCR beta chain sequence. Its specificity is unknown. The authors prepared UMI-labeled TRB cDNA libraries by 5' RACE. TCRdb re-called the 5' RACE reads and shows each CDR3 protein once, DNA omitted. Seen in this sample are over 70,000 distinct CDR3 sequences; the ten most common clones hold 0.5% to 0.55%. These data originate in a study of CXCR3-negative and CXCR3-positive naive CD8 T cells. Study at large: For each library, about 1.5 +/- 0.3 million TRB reads were obtained, roughly 140 million in total. Study-wide results and caveats: Diversity was high in both naive subsets and much lower in memory cells. Relative to CXCR3-negative naive cells, CXCR3-positive naive cells had more hydrophobic TRB CDR3s.

CDR3 size: 20 residues. Researchers reported sorting every CD8+ T cell subset in triplicate, roughly 290,000 cells per sort. Naive CD8+ T cells showed a CD45RO-CCR7+CD27+CD95- phenotype. This TCR derives from a human donor in good health. Some clones in this sample may be carry-over from other donors' samples. This chain connects TRBV21-1 to TRBJ2-3; TCRdb's D gene call, TRBD2, goes unchecked for lack of DNA. TRBV21-1 is noted as a pseudogene. Specimen: naive CXCR3+ CD8+ T cells from blood. The subset was: CD45RO-CCR7+CD27+CD95- naive CD8+ T cells expressing CXCR3 (TNR3+). Here the CDR3 reads CASSNMTDRDSPMGTDTQYF.